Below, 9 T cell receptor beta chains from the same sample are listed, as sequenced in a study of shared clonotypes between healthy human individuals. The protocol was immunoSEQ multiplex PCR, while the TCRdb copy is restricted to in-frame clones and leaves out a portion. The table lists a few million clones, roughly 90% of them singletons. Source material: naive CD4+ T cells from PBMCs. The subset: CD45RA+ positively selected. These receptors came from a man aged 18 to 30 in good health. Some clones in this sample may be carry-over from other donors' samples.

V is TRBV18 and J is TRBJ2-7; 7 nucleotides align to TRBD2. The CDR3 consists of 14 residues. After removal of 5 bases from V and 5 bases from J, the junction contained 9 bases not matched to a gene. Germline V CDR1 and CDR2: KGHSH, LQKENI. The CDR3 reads CASSSGLGYNEQYF. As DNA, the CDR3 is TGTGCCAGCTCATCCGGACTAGGGTACAACGAGCAGTACTTC.

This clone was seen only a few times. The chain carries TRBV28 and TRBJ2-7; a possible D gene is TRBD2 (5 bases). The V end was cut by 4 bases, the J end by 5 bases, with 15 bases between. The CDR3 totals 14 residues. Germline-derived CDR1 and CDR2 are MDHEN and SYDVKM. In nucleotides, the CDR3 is TGTGCCAGCAGTTCCCCCGGGCGGGTTGACGAGCAGTACTTC. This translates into CASSSPGRVDEQYF.

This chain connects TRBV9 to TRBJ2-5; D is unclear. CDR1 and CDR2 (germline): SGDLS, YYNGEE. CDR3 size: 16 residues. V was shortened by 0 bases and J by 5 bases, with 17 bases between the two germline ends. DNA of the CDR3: TGTGCCAGCAGCGTAGGGATAATCACCAATGAGGAGACCCAGTACTTC. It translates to CASSVGIITNEETQYF.

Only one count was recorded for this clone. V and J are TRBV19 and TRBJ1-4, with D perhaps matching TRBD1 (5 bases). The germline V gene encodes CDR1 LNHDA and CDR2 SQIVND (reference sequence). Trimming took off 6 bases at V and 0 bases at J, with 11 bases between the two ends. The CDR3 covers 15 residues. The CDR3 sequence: CASRGRATTNEKLFF. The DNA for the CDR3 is TGTGCCAGTAGGGGCAGGGCCACAACTAATGAAAAACTGTTTTTT.

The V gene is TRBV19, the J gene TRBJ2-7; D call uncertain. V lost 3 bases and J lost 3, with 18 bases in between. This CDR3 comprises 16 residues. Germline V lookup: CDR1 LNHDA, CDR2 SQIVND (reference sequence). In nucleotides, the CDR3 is TGTGCCAGTAGTATGACACCCTTCGGCCAATACTACGAGCAGTACTTC. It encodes CASSMTPFGQYYEQYF. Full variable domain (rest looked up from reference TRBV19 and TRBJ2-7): DGGITQSPKYLFRKEGQNVTLSCEQNLNHDAMYWYRQDPGQGLRLIYYSQIVNDFQKGDIAEGYSVSREKKESFPLTVTSAQKNPTAFYLCASSMTPFGQYYEQYFGPGTRLTVT.

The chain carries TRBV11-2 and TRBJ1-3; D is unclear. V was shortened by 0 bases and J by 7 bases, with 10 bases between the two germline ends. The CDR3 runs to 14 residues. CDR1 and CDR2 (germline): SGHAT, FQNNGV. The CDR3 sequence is CASSLDRISNTIYF. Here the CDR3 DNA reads TGTGCCAGCAGCTTAGATAGGATTAGTAACACCATATATTTT.

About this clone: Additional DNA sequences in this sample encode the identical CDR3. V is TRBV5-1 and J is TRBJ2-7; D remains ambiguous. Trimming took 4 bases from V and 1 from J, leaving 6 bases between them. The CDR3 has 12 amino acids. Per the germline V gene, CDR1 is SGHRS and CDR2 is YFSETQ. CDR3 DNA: TGCGCCAGCAGCCCGGGTTCCTACGAGCAGTACTTC. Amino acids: CASSPGSYEQYF.

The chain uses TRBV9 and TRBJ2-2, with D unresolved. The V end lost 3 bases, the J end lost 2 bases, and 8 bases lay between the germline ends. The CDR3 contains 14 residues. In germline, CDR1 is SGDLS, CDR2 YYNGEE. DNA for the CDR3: TGTGCCAGCAGCGCCTACAGTAACACCGGGGAGCTGTTTTTT. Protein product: CASSAYSNTGELFF.

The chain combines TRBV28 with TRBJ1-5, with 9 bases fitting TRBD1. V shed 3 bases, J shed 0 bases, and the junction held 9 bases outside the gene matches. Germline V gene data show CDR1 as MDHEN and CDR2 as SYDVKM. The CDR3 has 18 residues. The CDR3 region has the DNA TGTGCCAGCAGTTTCCAAAAACAGGGGGCCGTTAGCAATCAGCCCCAGCATTTT. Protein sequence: CASSFQKQGAVSNQPQHF.